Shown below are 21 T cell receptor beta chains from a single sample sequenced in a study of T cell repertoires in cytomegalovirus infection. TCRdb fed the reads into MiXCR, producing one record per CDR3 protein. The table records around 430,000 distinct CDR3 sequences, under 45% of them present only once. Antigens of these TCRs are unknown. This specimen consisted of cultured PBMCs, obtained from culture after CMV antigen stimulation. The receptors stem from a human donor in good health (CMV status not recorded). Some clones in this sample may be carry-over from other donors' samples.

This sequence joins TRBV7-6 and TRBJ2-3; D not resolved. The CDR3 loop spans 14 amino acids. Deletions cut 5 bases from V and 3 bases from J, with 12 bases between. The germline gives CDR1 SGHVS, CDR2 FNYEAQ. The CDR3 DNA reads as TGTGCCAGCAGCCCCTGGATGGGAACAGATACGCAGTATTTT. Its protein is CASSPWMGTDTQYF. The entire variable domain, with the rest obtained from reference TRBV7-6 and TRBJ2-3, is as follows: GAGVSQSPRYKVTKRGQDVALRCDPISGHVSLYWYRQALGQGPEFLTYFNYEAQQDKSGLPNDRFSAERPEGSISTLTIQRTEQRDSAMYRCASSPWMGTDTQYFGPGTRLTVL.

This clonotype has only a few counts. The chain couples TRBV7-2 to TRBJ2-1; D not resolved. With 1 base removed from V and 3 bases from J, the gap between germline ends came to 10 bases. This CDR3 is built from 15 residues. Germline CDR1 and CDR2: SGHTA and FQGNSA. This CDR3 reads CASSLGRTHYNEQFF. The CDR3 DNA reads TGTGCCAGCAGCTTAGGTCGGACCCACTACAATGAGCAGTTCTTC.

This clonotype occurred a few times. This chain's CDR3 is CASTTHRGDTEAFF. The CDR3 DNA is TGTGCCAGCACGACGCACAGGGGGGACACTGAAGCTTTCTTT. The chain couples TRBV6-1 to TRBJ1-1; TRBD1 matches 8 bases. CDR3 length: 14 residues. V shed 7 bases and J 3 bases; nucleotides not matched to a gene: 7. Germline-derived CDR1 and CDR2 are MNHNS and SASEGT.

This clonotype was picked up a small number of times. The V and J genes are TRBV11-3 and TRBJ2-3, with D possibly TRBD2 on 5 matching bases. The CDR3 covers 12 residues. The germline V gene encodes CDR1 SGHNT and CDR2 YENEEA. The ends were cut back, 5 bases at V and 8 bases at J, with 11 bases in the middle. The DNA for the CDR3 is TGTGCCAGCAGCCACACTACTAGTACGCAGTATTTT. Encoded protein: CASSHTTSTQYF.

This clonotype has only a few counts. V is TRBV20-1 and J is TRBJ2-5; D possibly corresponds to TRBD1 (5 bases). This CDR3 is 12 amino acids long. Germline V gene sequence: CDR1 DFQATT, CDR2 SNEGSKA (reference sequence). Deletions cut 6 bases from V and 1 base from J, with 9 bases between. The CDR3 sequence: CSAGRVQETQYF. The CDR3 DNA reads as TGCAGTGCGGGCAGGGTCCAAGAGACCCAGTACTTC.

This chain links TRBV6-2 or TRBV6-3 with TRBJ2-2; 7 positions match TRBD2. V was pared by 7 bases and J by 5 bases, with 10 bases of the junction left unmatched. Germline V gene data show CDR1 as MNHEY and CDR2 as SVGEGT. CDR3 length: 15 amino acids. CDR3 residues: CASNQAGLSTGELFF. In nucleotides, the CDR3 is TGTGCCAGCAACCAAGCGGGACTAAGTACCGGGGAGCTGTTTTTT.

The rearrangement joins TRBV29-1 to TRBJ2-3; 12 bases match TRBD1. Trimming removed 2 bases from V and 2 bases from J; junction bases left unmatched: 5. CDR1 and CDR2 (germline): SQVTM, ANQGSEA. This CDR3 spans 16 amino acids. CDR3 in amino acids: CSVERDRGLVTDTQYF. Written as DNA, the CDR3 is TGCAGCGTTGAAAGGGACAGGGGGCTGGTCACAGATACGCAGTATTTT.

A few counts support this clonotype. The CDR3 protein is CASSPQGDSPLHF. Here the CDR3 DNA reads TGTGCCAGCAGCCCCCAAGGGGATTCACCCCTCCACTTT. V is TRBV7-2 and J is TRBJ1-6, with TRBD1 as a possible D gene (5 bases). Trimming cost V 5 bases and J 8 bases, with 10 bases left between them. The V gene's germline CDR1 is SGHTA and CDR2 FQGNSA. The CDR3 is 13 amino acids.

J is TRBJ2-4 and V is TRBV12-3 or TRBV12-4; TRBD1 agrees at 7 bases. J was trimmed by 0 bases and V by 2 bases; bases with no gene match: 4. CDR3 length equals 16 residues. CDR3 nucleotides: TGTGCCAGCAGTTTACGGGGACAGACAGCCAAAAACATTCAGTACTTC. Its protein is CASSLRGQTAKNIQYF.

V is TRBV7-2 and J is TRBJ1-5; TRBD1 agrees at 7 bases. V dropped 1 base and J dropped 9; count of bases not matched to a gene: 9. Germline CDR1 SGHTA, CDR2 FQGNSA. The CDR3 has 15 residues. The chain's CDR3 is CASSLVRGPFSPQHF. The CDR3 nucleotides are TGTGCCAGCAGCTTAGTTAGGGGGCCCTTTTCGCCCCAGCATTTT.

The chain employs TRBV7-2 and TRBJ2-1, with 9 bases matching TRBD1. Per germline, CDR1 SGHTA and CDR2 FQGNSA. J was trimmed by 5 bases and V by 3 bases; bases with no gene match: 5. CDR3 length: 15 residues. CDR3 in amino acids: CASSFSDRGHNEQFF. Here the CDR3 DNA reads TGTGCCAGCAGCTTCTCGGACAGGGGACACAATGAGCAGTTCTTC.

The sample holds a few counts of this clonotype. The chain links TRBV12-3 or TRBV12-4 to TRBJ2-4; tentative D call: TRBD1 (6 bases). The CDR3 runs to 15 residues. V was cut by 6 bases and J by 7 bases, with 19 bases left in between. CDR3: CASSPQAGQRNIQYF. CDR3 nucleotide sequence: TGTGCCAGCAGCCCCCAAGCCGGACAGAGGAACATTCAGTACTTC.

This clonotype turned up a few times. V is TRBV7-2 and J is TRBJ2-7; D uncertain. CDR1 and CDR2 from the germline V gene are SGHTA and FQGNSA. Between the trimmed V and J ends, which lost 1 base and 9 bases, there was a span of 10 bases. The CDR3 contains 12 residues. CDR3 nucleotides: TGTGCCAGCAGCTTAGTCCCCCCGCGGCAGTACTTC. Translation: CASSLVPPRQYF.

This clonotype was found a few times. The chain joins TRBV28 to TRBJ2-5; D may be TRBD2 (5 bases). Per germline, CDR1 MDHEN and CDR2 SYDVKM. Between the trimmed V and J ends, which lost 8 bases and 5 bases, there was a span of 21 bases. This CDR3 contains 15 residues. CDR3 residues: CASVHLLGNAETQYF. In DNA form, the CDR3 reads TGTGCCAGCGTACACCTACTAGGGAATGCGGAGACCCAGTACTTC. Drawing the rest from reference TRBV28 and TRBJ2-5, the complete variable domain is DVKVTQSSRYLVKRTGEKVFLECVQDMDHENMFWYRQDPGLGLRLIYFSYDVKMKEKGDIPEGYSVSREKKERFSLILESASTNQTSMYLCASVHLLGNAETQYFGPGTRLLVL.

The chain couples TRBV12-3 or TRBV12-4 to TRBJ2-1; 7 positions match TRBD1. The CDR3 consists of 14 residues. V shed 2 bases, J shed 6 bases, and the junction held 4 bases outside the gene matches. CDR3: CASSLRSGGNEQFF. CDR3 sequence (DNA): TGTGCCAGCAGTTTACGGTCAGGGGGCAATGAGCAGTTCTTC.

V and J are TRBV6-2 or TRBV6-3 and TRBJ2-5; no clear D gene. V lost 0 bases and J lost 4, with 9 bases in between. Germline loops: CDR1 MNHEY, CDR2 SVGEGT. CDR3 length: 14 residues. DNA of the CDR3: TGTGCCAGCAGTTACTCGATTCGGAGAGAGACCCAGTACTTC. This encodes CASSYSIRRETQYF.

CDR3 sequence: CASSLGPRGGSYEQYF. The CDR3 DNA is TGTGCCAGCAGCTTAGGGCCGAGGGGCGGGAGCTACGAGCAGTACTTC. J is TRBJ2-7 and V is TRBV7-2, with TRBD2 matching 7 bases. CDR1 SGHTA and CDR2 FQGNSA come from the germline V gene. Trimming at V came to 1 base and at J to 3 bases, leaving 9 bases not matched to a gene. This CDR3 has 16 residues.

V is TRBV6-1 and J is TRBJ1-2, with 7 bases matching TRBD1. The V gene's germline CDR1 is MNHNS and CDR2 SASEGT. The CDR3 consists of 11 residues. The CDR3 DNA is TGTGCGAACAGGGGCAACTATGGCTACACCTTC. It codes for CANRGNYGYTF.

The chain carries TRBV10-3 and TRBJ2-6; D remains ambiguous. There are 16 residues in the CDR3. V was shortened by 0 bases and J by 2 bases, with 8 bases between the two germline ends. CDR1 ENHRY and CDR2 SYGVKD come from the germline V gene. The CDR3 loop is CAISESSGAGANVLTF. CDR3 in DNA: TGTGCCATCAGTGAGTCGAGTGGTGCTGGGGCCAACGTCCTGACTTTC.

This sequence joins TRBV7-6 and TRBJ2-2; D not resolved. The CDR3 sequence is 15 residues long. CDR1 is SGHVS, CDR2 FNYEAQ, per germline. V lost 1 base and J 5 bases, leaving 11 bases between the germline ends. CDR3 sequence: CASSLGPPRTGELFF. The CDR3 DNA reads TGTGCCAGCAGCTTAGGCCCACCGCGGACCGGGGAGCTGTTTTTT.

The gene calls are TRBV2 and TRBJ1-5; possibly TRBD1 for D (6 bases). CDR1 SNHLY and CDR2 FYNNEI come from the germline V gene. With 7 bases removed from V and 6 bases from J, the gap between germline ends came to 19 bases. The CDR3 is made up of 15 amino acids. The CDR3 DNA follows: TGTGCCAGCAAAGGGCTCAGGGGTTTAGCTCAGCCCCAGCATTTT. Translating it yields CASKGLRGLAQPQHF.